Following are 9 T cell receptor beta chains from one sample sequenced in a study of blood T cell repertoires in COVID-19. Assay used: immunoSEQ multiplex PCR; TCRdb lists only in-frame clones, some missing. The sample lists a few hundred thousand clones, around 81% occurring once. Material: peripheral blood. The receptors shown here come from a woman aged 70-85 years with acute or convalescent COVID-19.

The rearrangement joins TRBV5-1 to TRBJ1-5; 9 bases match TRBD1. Germline V gene sequence: CDR1 SGHRS, CDR2 YFSETQ. Trimming removed 4 bases from V and 2 bases from J; junction bases left unmatched: 4. The CDR3 is made up of 15 amino acids. CDR3 sequence reads: CASSVGQGGNQPQHF. CDR3 bases: TGCGCCAGCAGCGTGGGACAGGGAGGCAATCAGCCCCAGCATTTT.

The V gene is TRBV6-5, the J gene TRBJ1-3; 7 nucleotides match TRBD1. Per germline, CDR1 MNHEY and CDR2 SVGAGI. This CDR3 region has 14 residues. The V and J ends lost 7 bases and 5 bases, in that order; junction bases with no gene match: 8. The CDR3 loop reads CASTPPGQRNTIYF. CDR3 DNA sequence: TGTGCCAGCACCCCCCCGGGACAGAGAAACACCATATATTTT.

V is TRBV27 and J is TRBJ1-2, with 9 bases aligning to TRBD1. V dropped 6 bases and J dropped 4; count of bases not matched to a gene: 6. From germline, CDR1 is MNHEY and CDR2 SMNVEV (reference sequence). This CDR3 has 14 amino acids. The CDR3 sequence: CASSRTGVGYGYTF. CDR3 DNA: TGTGCCAGCAGCCGGACAGGGGTTGGCTATGGCTACACCTTC.

The rearrangement joins TRBV10-3 to TRBJ2-1, with D possibly being TRBD2 (6 bases). CDR1 and CDR2 (germline): ENHRY, SYGVKD. CDR3 length: 13 residues. V was trimmed by 8 bases and J by 0 bases, leaving 8 bases between them. The CDR3 DNA sequence: TGTGCCATCCGGGACTCCTCCTACAATGAGCAGTTCTTC. Translation gives CAIRDSSYNEQFF.

This chain links TRBV5-1 with TRBJ2-2, with D maybe TRBD2 (5 bases). Looked up from germline, CDR1 is SGHRS and CDR2 is YFSETQ. The V end lost 0 bases, the J end lost 7 bases, and 10 bases lay between the germline ends. This CDR3 is 14 amino acids long. As DNA, the CDR3 is TGCGCCAGCAGCTTGGGGGTAGCGAACGGGGAGCTGTTTTTT. Translation: CASSLGVANGELFF. The variable domain in full, with the rest retrieved from reference TRBV5-1 and TRBJ2-2, is KAGVTQTPRYLIKTRGQQVTLSCSPISGHRSVSWYQQTPGQGLQFLFEYFSETQRNKGNFPGRFSGRQFSNSRSEMNVSTLELGDSALYLCASSLGVANGELFFGEGSRLTVL.

This clone was seen a single time. The DNA of the CDR3 is TGTGCCAGCAGCTTGCTGACAGGGAATGGCTACACCTTC. It encodes CASSLLTGNGYTF. This rearrangement joins TRBV7-8 to TRBJ1-2; 7 bases map to TRBD1. The germline V gene encodes CDR1 SGHVS and CDR2 FQNEAQ. The CDR3 consists of 13 residues. J was trimmed by 6 bases and V by 3 bases; bases with no gene match: 4. The full variable domain, with the rest looked up from reference TRBV7-8 and TRBJ1-2, is GAGVSQSPRYKVAKRGQDVALRCDPISGHVSLFWYQQALGQGPEFLTYFQNEAQLDKSGLPSDRFFAERPEGSVSTLKIQRTQQEDSAVYLCASSLLTGNGYTFGSGTRLTVV.

This chain connects TRBV4-1 to TRBJ1-3; 8 nucleotides align to TRBD1. Trimming cost V 5 bases and J 0 bases; bases outside gene matches: 6. This CDR3 has 16 amino acids. In germline, CDR1 is MGHRA, CDR2 YSYEKL. The CDR3 region has the DNA TGCGCCAGCAGCACCAGACAGGGGAACTCTGGAAACACCATATATTTT. Translation gives CASSTRQGNSGNTIYF.

The chain joins TRBV5-5 to TRBJ2-5; no clear D. The ends were cut back, 3 bases at V and 5 bases at J, with 17 bases in the middle. Per the germline V gene, CDR1 is SGHKS and CDR2 is YYEKEE (reference sequence). CDR3 size: 15 residues. The CDR3 DNA reads as TGTGCCAGCAGCTCTTACCTAGGCCCTACTGAGACCCAGTACTTC. Its translation is CASSSYLGPTETQYF.

The chain couples TRBV24-1 to TRBJ1-1; D is undetermined. Between the trimmed V and J ends, which lost 3 bases and 7 bases, there was a span of 11 bases. The CDR3 extends over 13 amino acids. Looked up from germline, CDR1 is KGHDR and CDR2 is SFDVKD. The CDR3 DNA is TGTGCCACCAGTGATCCGCAAGAGGGTGAAGCTTTCTTT. This encodes CATSDPQEGEAFF.